This T cell receptor (beta chain) was profiled in a study of graft-versus-host responses after intestinal transplantation. The wider study: Recipients obtained multivisceral, liver-intestinal, or isolated intestinal transplants. Anti-thymocyte globulin induction preceded about 3 years of tacrolimus and steroid maintenance in all recipients. General study points: GvH clones were identified in recipient marrow, with some first appearing in ileum or blood. Some patients had graft-donor T cell macrochimerism. In their allografts, the ratios of graft-versus-host to host-versus-graft T cell clones were high.

With regard to this clone: Its specificity is not known.

Measured with immunoSEQ multiplex PCR; TCRdb has only the in-frame clones, and not every one. The table records over 45,000 clones, around 93% of them present only once. The clonotype comes from a human donor who was the organ donor for an intestinal transplant. The sample was unstimulated CD4+ T cells sorted from spleen or lymph node cells, taken before transplant.

CDR3 region: CASSFAPGLRTDTQYF. CDR3 nucleotides: TGCGCCAGCAGCTTTGCCCCGGGACTCCGCACAGATACGCAGTATTTT. The chain links TRBV5-1 to TRBJ2-3; maybe TRBD2 (6 bases). The CDR3 has 16 residues. V lost 2 bases and J lost 1, with 14 bases in between. CDR1 SGHRS and CDR2 YFSETQ come from the germline V gene. Using reference TRBV5-1 and TRBJ2-3 for the parts outside the CDR3, the full variable domain is KAGVTQTPRYLIKTRGQQVTLSCSPISGHRSVSWYQQTPGQGLQFLFEYFSETQRNKGNFPGRFSGRQFSNSRSEMNVSTLELGDSALYLCASSFAPGLRTDTQYFGPGTRLTVL.